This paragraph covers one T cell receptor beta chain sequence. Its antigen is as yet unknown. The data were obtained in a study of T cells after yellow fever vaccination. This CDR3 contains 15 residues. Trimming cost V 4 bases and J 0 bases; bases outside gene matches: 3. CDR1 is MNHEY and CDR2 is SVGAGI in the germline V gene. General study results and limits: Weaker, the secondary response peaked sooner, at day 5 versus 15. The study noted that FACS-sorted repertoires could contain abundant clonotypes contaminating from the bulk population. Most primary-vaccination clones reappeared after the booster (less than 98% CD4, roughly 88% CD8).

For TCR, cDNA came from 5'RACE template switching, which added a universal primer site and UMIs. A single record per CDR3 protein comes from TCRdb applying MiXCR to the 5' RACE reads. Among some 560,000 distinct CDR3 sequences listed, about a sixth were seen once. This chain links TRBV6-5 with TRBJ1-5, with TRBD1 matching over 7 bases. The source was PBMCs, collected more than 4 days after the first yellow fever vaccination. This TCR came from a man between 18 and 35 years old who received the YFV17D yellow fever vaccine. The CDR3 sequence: CASSWDRDSNQPQHF. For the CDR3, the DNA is TGTGCCAGCAGTTGGGACAGAGATAGCAATCAGCCCCAGCATTTT.